The T cell receptor beta chain under discussion was sequenced for a study of T cells after yellow fever vaccination. In the study overall: The SMART-Seq v4 Ultra Low Input method served to prepare the low-cell-number fractions.

From germline, CDR1 is SGHNT and CDR2 YYREEE (reference sequence). The CDR3 runs 16 residues. Trimming removed 4 bases at V and 5 bases at J, with 19 bases between. The sample holds a few counts of this clonotype. Its antigen is unknown. Generation of TCR cDNA used 5'RACE template switching (which added a universal primer site and UMIs). Each CDR3 protein gets one entry after TCRdb re-called the 5' RACE reads with MiXCR. The sample has about 230,000 distinct CDR3 sequences, approximately 6.7% seen once. General observations from the study: Post-booster repertoires contained most primary-vaccination clones again (96% CD4, 85% to 90% CD8). Any FACS-sorted repertoire could hold abundant clonotypes that contaminate it from the bulk population.

The material sequenced was CD4+ T cells sorted from PBMCs, taken on the day of the yellow fever booster vaccination. The rearrangement uses TRBV5-4 and TRBJ2-4; either TRBD1 or TRBD2 may fit D (5 bases each). The sequence derives from a man aged 30 to 39 who received the YFV17D yellow fever vaccine. In DNA, the CDR3 is TGTGCCAGCAGCCGGCCAACCGGGACGAAGCAAAACATTCAGTACTTC. It codes for CASSRPTGTKQNIQYF.